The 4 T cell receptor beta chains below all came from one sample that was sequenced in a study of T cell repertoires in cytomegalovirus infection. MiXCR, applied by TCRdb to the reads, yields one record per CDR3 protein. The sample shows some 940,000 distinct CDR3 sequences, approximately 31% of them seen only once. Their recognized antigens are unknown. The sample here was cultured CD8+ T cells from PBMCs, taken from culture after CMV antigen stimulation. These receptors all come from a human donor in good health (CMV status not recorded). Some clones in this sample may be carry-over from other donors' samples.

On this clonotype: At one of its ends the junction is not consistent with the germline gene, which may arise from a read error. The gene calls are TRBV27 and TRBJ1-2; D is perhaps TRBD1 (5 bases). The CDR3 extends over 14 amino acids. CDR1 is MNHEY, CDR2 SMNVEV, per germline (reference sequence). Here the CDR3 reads CASSLAGPVYGYIF. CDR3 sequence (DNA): TGTGCCAGCAGTTTGGCGGGACCGGTCTATGGCTACATCTTC.

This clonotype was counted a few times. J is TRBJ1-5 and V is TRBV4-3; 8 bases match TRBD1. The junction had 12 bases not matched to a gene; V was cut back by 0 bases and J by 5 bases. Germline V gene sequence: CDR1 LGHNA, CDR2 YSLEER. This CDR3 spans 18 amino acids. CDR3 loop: CASSQDLLRVTGDQPQHF. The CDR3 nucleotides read TGCGCCAGCAGCCAAGATCTTTTGCGTGTGACAGGGGATCAGCCCCAGCATTTT.

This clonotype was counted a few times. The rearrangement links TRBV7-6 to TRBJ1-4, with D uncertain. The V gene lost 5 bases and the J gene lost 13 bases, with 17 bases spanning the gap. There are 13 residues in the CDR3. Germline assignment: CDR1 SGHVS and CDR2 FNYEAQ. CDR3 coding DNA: TGTGCCAGCAGCCCCCCAACCCCCGTAGCACTGTTTTTT. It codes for CASSPPTPVALFF.

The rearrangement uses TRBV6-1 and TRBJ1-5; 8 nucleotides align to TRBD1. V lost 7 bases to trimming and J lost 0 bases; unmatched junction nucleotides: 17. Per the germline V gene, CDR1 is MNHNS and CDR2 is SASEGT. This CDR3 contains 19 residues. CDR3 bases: TGTGCCAGCAACCGCGACAGGGGCCCACTTACATATAGCAATCAGCCCCAGCATTTT. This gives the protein CASNRDRGPLTYSNQPQHF.